The 8 T cell receptor beta chains reported below all come from one sample, sequenced in a study of cytomegalovirus exposure and HLA in healthy donors. The PCR used 60 Vbeta and 13 Jbeta primers. Generated by immunoSEQ multiplex PCR, the TCRdb table keeps only in-frame clones and is missing some. The repertoire holds roughly 190,000 clones, with approximately 78% as singletons. The sample consisted of PBMCs. The origin of the receptors is a woman between 25 and 40 years old in good health and CMV-seropositive.

The genes are TRBV21-1 and TRBJ1-1. TRBV21-1 is deemed a pseudogene. The length of the CDR3 is 15 residues. This CDR3 is CASSKDRDSNTEAFF. The CDR3 DNA sequence: TGTGCCAGCAGCAAGGACCGGGACTCCAACACTGAAGCTTTCTTT.

The V call is TRBV28, the J call TRBJ1-1; 8 positions match TRBD1. The J segment lost 5 bases and the V segment lost 5 bases, leaving 10 bases of the junction unmatched. The CDR3 extends over 15 amino acids. The germline gives CDR1 MDHEN, CDR2 SYDVKM. Written as DNA, the CDR3 is TGTGCCAGCAGTCCACTCGGACAGGGAGGAACTGAAGCTTTCTTT. Translated: CASSPLGQGGTEAFF.

The chain employs TRBV4-1 and TRBJ2-5; 9 bases agree with TRBD2. Near its end, the DNA agrees better with TRBJ2-7, so the J call may be wrong. Germline V gene data show CDR1 as MGHRA and CDR2 as YSYEKL. The CDR3 runs 16 residues. The CDR3 DNA reads as TGCGCCAGCAGCCAAGTGGGGCGGGAGGGGAGCTACGAGCAGTACTTC. It is translated as CASSQVGREGSYEQYF.

This chain uses TRBV6-1 with TRBJ2-1; a possible D gene is TRBD2 (7 bases). The CDR3 contains 15 residues. Germline CDR1 and CDR2: MNHNS and SASEGT. V was cut by 1 base and J by 3 bases, with 10 bases left in between. In nucleotides, the CDR3 is TGTGCCAGCAGTGAAGAGGGGGGGGGCTACAATGAGCAGTTCTTC. As protein: CASSEEGGGYNEQFF.

As to this clone: The junction departs from germline at one end; a sequencing error may be responsible. The V and J genes are TRBV5-1 and TRBJ2-1; D ambiguous. CDR3 length: 15 amino acids. From germline, CDR1 is SGHRS and CDR2 YFSETQ. In nucleotides, the CDR3 is TGCGCCAGCAGCTTGGGTCTCGGCTCCTACAATGAGCGGTTCTTC. Its translation: CASSLGLGSYNERFF. The full variable domain, completed using reference TRBV5-1 and TRBJ2-1, is KAGVTQTPRYLIKTRGQQVTLSCSPISGHRSVSWYQQTPGQGLQFLFEYFSETQRNKGNFPGRFSGRQFSNSRSEMNVSTLELGDSALYLCASSLGLGSYNERFFGPGTRLTVL.

The chain uses TRBV2 and TRBJ2-7; TRBD1 matches at 9 bases. Germline V lookup: CDR1 SNHLY, CDR2 FYNNEI. V lost 7 bases to trimming and J lost 2 bases; unmatched junction nucleotides: 9. CDR3 length: 15 residues. The CDR3 protein is CASIPEWDRAYEQYF. The CDR3 DNA is TGTGCCAGCATCCCGGAGTGGGACAGGGCCTACGAGCAGTACTTC.

J is TRBJ1-1 and V is TRBV7-2; the match to TRBD1 covers 7 bases. After removal of 0 bases from V and 5 bases from J, the junction contained 6 bases not matched to a gene. CDR3 length: 15 residues. Germline CDR1 SGHTA, CDR2 FQGNSA. CDR3 DNA sequence: TGTGCCAGCAGCTTAGCGCAGGGGGTACGGACTGAAGCTTTCTTT. As protein: CASSLAQGVRTEAFF.

The chain carries TRBV18 and TRBJ1-5, with unresolved D. The ends were cut back, 0 bases at V and 0 bases at J, with 12 bases in the middle. CDR3 size: 17 residues. Germline V gives CDR1 KGHSH, CDR2 LQKENI. CDR3 sequence (DNA): TGTGCCAGCTCACCACCGGGAGGAGACCATAGCAATCAGCCCCAGCATTTT. It encodes CASSPPGGDHSNQPQHF. Together with reference TRBV18 and TRBJ1-5, the CDR3 gives the full variable domain: NAGVMQNPRHLVRRRGQEARLRCSPMKGHSHVYWYRQLPEEGLKFMVYLQKENIIDESGMPKERFSAEFPKEGPSILRIQQVVRGDSAAYFCASSPPGGDHSNQPQHFGDGTRLSIL.